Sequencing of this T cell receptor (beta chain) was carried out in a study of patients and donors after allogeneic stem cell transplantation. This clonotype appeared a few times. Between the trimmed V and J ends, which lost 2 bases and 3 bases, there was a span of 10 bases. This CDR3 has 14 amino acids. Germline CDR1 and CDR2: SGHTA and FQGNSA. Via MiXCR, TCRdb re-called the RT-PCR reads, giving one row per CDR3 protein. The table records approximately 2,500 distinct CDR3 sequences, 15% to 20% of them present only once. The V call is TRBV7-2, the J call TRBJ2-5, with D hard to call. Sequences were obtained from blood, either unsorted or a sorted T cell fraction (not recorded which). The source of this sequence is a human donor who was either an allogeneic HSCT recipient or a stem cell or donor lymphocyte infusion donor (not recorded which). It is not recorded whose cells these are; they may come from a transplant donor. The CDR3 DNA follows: TGTGCCAGCAGCTTAATGACCACAAAAGAGACCCAGTACTTC. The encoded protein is CASSLMTTKETQYF.